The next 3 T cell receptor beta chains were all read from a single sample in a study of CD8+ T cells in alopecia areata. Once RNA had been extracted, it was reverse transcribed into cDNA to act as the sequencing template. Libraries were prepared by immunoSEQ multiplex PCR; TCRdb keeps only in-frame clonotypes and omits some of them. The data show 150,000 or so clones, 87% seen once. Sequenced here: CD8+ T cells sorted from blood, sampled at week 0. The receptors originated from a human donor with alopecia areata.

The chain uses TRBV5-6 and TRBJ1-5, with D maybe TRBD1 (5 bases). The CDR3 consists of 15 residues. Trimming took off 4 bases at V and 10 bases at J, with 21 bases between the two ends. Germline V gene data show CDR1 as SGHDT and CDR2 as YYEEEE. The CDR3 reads CASSAQGRGIGPQHF. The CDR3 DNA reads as TGTGCCAGCAGCGCTCAAGGAAGGGGAATTGGACCCCAGCATTTT.

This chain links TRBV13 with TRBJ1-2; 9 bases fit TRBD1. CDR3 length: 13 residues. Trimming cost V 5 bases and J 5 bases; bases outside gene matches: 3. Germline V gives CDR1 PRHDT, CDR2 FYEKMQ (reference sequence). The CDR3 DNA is TGTGCCAGCAGCGTGGACAGGGGATATGGCTACACCTTC. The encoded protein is CASSVDRGYGYTF.

CDR3 bases: TGTGCCAGTAGTATAGTGCGAGAGCAGTTCTTC. It translates to CASSIVREQFF. J is TRBJ2-1 and V is TRBV19; D is undetermined. The ends were cut back, 1 base at V and 10 bases at J, with 5 bases in the middle. The CDR3 length is 11 residues. Germline lookup yields CDR1 LNHDA and CDR2 SQIVND (reference sequence).